This T cell receptor beta chain emerged from a study of blood T cell repertoires in COVID-19. TCRdb keeps only in-frame clones here, not all; method: immunoSEQ multiplex PCR. The data contain under 300,000 clones, around 86% of them singletons. Trimming cost V 0 bases and J 6 bases, with 8 bases left between them. The CDR3 is made up of 13 amino acids. Looked up from germline, CDR1 is PRHDT and CDR2 is FYEKMQ (reference sequence). The sample consisted of peripheral blood. V is TRBV13 and J is TRBJ1-1; TRBD1 is a possible D gene (5 bases). The TCR comes from a man aged 18 to 35 with active or convalescent COVID-19. The CDR3 DNA reads as TGTGCCAGCAGCTTAGGGACAGTACCTGAAGCTTTCTTT. Translating it yields CASSLGTVPEAFF.